Listed below are T cell receptor beta chains from one sample, sequenced in a study of T-cell memory formation after mild COVID-19. TCRdb itself ran the 5' RACE reads through MiXCR, one entry per CDR3 protein. The data hold 280,000 or so distinct CDR3 sequences, with around 8% observed a single time. What was sequenced was PBMCs or a T cell subset sorted from them (not recorded which). Receptors originate from a man aged 18-30 years who had mild COVID-19 (a few samples of this study predate the infection). Cell type and time point are not known. Both conserved end residues are part of each CDR3. A D gene is named only where the DNA matches it firmly. The size entry is marked missing in some rows and otherwise reads once, few, many or a size class.

j_call d_call v_call clone_size cdr3_aa cdr3_nt
TRBJ2-5 TRBD2 TRBV20-1 . CSARDSGLGETQYF TGCAGTGCTAGAGATAGTGGACTAGGAGAGACCCAGTACTTC
TRBJ1-2 . TRBV4-1 many CASSQDRGVGYGYTF TGCGCCAGCAGCCAAGATCGCGGGGTAGGCTATGGCTACACCTTC
TRBJ1-2 TRBD1 TRBV12-3/TRBV12-4 few CASSGQGSYTF TGTGCCAGCAGCGGACAGGGTAGCTACACCTTC
TRBJ1-4 . TRBV29-1 . CSVTANEKLFF TGCAGCGTTACAGCTAATGAAAAACTGTTTTTT
TRBJ1-4 . TRBV4-1 . CASSQTPSDPEELFF TGCGCCAGCAGCCAAACCCCGAGCGACCCGGAGGAACTGTTTTTT
TRBJ1-5 TRBD1 TRBV7-2 few CASSLWDRVNQPQHF TGTGCCAGCAGCTTGTGGGACAGGGTGAATCAGCCCCAGCATTTT
TRBJ2-3 . TRBV12-3/TRBV12-4 few CASRRQFSTDTQYF TGTGCCAGCAGACGACAGTTTAGCACAGATACGCAGTATTTT
TRBJ2-3 TRBD1 TRBV7-2 . CASRGEGARTDTQYF TGTGCCAGCCGGGGAGAGGGGGCGAGGACAGATACGCAGTATTTT
TRBJ2-1 . TRBV27 . CASRLTNEQFF TGTGCCAGCAGGCTAACCAATGAGCAGTTCTTC
TRBJ1-4 . TRBV20-1 many CSAGDSRGEKLFF TGCAGTGCTGGGGACTCTCGAGGTGAAAAACTGTTTTTT
TRBJ2-3 . TRBV20-1 . CSARVGAPDTQYF TGCAGTGCTAGAGTCGGGGCCCCAGATACGCAGTATTTT
TRBJ2-7 . TRBV11-2 . CASSLVRAVAQYF TGTGCCAGCAGCTTAGTCAGGGCTGTTGCGCAGTACTTC
TRBJ2-1 . TRBV11-2 many CASSLVSGSYNEQFF TGTGCCAGCAGCTTAGTGTCGGGGTCCTACAATGAGCAGTTCTTC
TRBJ1-2 . TRBV5-6 . CASSSARREGRAF TGTGCCAGCAGCTCCGCTCGGCGGGAGGGAAGAGCTTTC
TRBJ1-6 . TRBV11-2 . CASSLVRDRRNSPLHF TGTGCCAGCAGCTTAGTCCGGGACCGAAGAAATTCACCCCTCCACTTT
TRBJ1-1 TRBD1 TRBV28 few CASRLTGGGNTEAFF TGTGCCAGCAGGCTGACAGGGGGAGGGAACACTGAAGCTTTCTTT
TRBJ1-5 . TRBV6-5 many CASSQRSNQPQHF TGTGCCAGCAGTCAGCGTAGCAATCAGCCCCAGCATTTT
TRBJ2-1 . TRBV7-9 many CASSSPLDGSSYNEQFF TGTGCCAGCAGCTCCCCCCTAGACGGCAGCTCCTACAATGAGCAGTTCTTC
TRBJ1-4 . TRBV27 many CASSPLLRANEKLFF TGTGCCAGCAGCCCCTTATTACGGGCTAATGAAAAACTGTTTTTT
TRBJ1-5 . TRBV4-3 . CASSQDPGGQPQHF TGCGCCAGCAGCCAAGATCCGGGGGGTCAGCCCCAGCATTTT
TRBJ1-2 . TRBV20-1 . CSARAPEGRDQVRVDYGYTF TGCAGTGCTAGAGCCCCGGAGGGCAGGGACCAGGTTAGAGTCGACTATGGCTACACCTTC
TRBJ1-4 . TRBV7-9 . CASSPGLGGRVEKLFF TGTGCCAGCAGCCCCGGTCTAGGGGGGCGGGTTGAAAAACTGTTTTTT
TRBJ1-5 TRBD1 TRBV19 few CASSAGGLQPQHF TGTGCCAGTTCGGCAGGGGGCTTGCAGCCCCAGCATTTT
TRBJ1-3 . TRBV5-1 . CASSYEGGRTIYF TGCGCCAGCAGCTATGAAGGTGGAAGAACCATATATTTT
TRBJ1-1 . TRBV5-1 . CASSLIGRGAEAFF TGCGCCAGCAGCTTAATAGGGAGGGGGGCTGAAGCTTTCTTT
TRBJ1-2 . TRBV5-4 few CASSLAQVVHGYTF TGTGCCAGCAGCTTGGCCCAGGTTGTTCATGGCTACACCTTC
TRBJ1-2 . TRBV5-1 . CASSTGPNYGYTF TGCGCCAGCAGCACCGGGCCCAACTATGGCTACACCTTC
TRBJ1-2 . TRBV28 few CASSLNSLRVLYGYTF TGTGCCAGCAGTTTAAACTCACTCAGGGTGCTCTATGGCTACACCTTC
TRBJ1-1 . TRBV6-1 few CASTQWGRANTEAFF TGTGCCAGCACCCAATGGGGCAGGGCGAACACTGAAGCTTTCTTT
TRBJ1-2 . TRBV6-5 . CASRADNNYGYTF TGTGCCAGCAGAGCAGACAATAACTATGGCTACACCTTC
TRBJ2-1 TRBD2 TRBV20-1 few CSAPAGREQFF TGCAGTGCTCCAGCGGGACGGGAGCAGTTCTTC
TRBJ2-6 TRBD1 TRBV10-3 few CAISGTGGPGANVLTF TGTGCCATCAGTGGAACAGGGGGACCTGGGGCCAACGTCCTGACTTTC
TRBJ2-7 TRBD2 TRBV7-2 few CASSPGLAGASEQYF TGTGCCAGCAGCCCGGGACTAGCGGGGGCCTCTGAGCAGTACTTC
TRBJ1-6 TRBD1 TRBV19 few CASSRIPGQTPLHF TGTGCCAGTAGTCGTATCCCGGGACAGACACCCCTCCACTTT
TRBJ1-1 . TRBV4-1 few CASTPPTRQGEAFF TGCGCCAGCACCCCCCCTACAAGGCAGGGTGAAGCTTTCTTT
TRBJ2-3 TRBD2 TRBV7-9 . CASRRTSGEYTQYF TGTGCCAGCAGGAGGACTAGCGGGGAATATACGCAGTATTTT
TRBJ2-5 TRBD2 TRBV5-1 many CASRRWLAGAETQYF TGCGCCAGCAGACGGTGGCTAGCGGGGGCGGAGACCCAGTACTTC
TRBJ1-2 . TRBV27 . CASSSRFYGYTF TGTGCCAGCAGTTCCCGATTTTATGGCTACACCTTC
TRBJ2-7 TRBD2 TRBV5-6 few CASSGGLRDYIYYEQYF TGTGCCAGCAGCGGAGGGCTTAGGGACTACATCTACTACGAGCAGTACTTC
TRBJ2-5 . TRBV5-1 . CASSFVRYQETQYF TGCGCCAGCAGCTTCGTGCGGTATCAAGAGACCCAGTACTTC
TRBJ2-3 . TRBV12-3/TRBV12-4 few CASSWYSTDTQYF TGTGCCAGCAGTTGGTACAGCACAGATACGCAGTATTTT
TRBJ1-6 . TRBV7-8 few CASSLNTGRSPLHF TGTGCCAGCAGCTTAAATACAGGCCGGTCACCCCTCCACTTT
TRBJ1-2 . TRBV7-2 many CASSLDGAWDGYTF TGTGCCAGCAGCTTAGATGGGGCATGGGATGGCTACACCTTC
TRBJ2-2 TRBD2 TRBV18 . CASSPPASGGQDTGELFF TGTGCCAGCTCACCACCTGCGAGCGGGGGGCAGGACACCGGGGAGCTGTTTTTT
TRBJ2-5 TRBD2 TRBV5-4 many CASSLSAGAGETQYF TGTGCCAGCAGCTTATCAGCGGGGGCGGGTGAGACCCAGTACTTC